This T cell receptor beta chain was captured by sequencing in a study of CD8 T cells in Susac syndrome. When the RNA was reverse transcribed, random hexamers were used with an input of roughly 0.45 to 1 ug. Coverage of TCR beta CDR3 amplification by immunoSEQ multiplex PCR extended to 54 Vbeta and 13 Jbeta. TCRdb re-called the immunoSEQ multiplex PCR reads through MiXCR, storing one row per CDR3 protein. In the table there are 250,000 to 300,000 distinct CDR3 sequences, roughly 90% of which are singletons. Deletions cut 0 bases from V and 4 bases from J, with 24 bases between. The germline V gene encodes CDR1 PRHDT and CDR2 FYEKMQ (reference sequence). There are 19 residues in the CDR3.

The genes are TRBV13 and TRBJ1-2; tentative D call: TRBD1 (5 bases). This TCR came from a human donor with multiple sclerosis. The sample consisted of CD8+ T cells from PBMCs. CDR3 protein: CASSLGLGQPTTSGYGYTF. CDR3 bases: TGTGCCAGCAGCTTAGGCCTGGGGCAGCCGACGACTAGCGGCTATGGCTACACCTTC.